One sample yielded the 9 T cell receptor beta chains listed below, sequenced in a study of T cell changes during pregnancy in multiple sclerosis. Generated by immunoSEQ multiplex PCR, the TCRdb table keeps only in-frame clones and is missing some. The profile covers some 97,000 clones, with about 90% appearing a single time and more than 1.5% taken by the ten largest. The starting material was peripheral blood, obtained after pregnancy. These receptor sequences come from a female donor with multiple sclerosis, enrolled in a pregnancy study.

The rearrangement uses TRBV2 and TRBJ1-5, with a possible D match to TRBD1 (6 bases). The CDR3 extends over 15 amino acids. Trimming stripped 4 bases from V and 5 bases from J, with 15 bases between. Germline CDR1 is SNHLY and CDR2 is FYNNEI. DNA of the CDR3: TGTGCCAGCAGTGTAGGACAGTCTCAGTATCAGCCCCAGCATTTT. This gives the protein CASSVGQSQYQPQHF. Full variable domain (rest looked up from reference TRBV2 and TRBJ1-5): EPEVTQTPSHQVTQMGQEVILRCVPISNHLYFYWYRQILGQKVEFLVSFYNNEISEKSEIFDDQFSVERPDGSNFTLKIRSTKLEDSAMYFCASSVGQSQYQPQHFGDGTRLSIL.

This clone occurred once. The chain recombines TRBV28 with TRBJ1-1; D call uncertain. This CDR3 comprises 14 residues. Between the trimmed V and J ends, which lost 5 bases and 2 bases, there was a span of 12 bases. Germline CDR1 reads MDHEN; CDR2 reads SYDVKM. The DNA for the CDR3 is TGTGCCAGCAGTCTCCGCCTGACAAACACTGAAGCTTTCTTT. This sequence encodes CASSLRLTNTEAFF.

The chain employs TRBV7-3 and TRBJ2-2; TRBD2 is a possible D gene (5 bases). Trimming took 5 bases from V and 6 from J, leaving 16 bases between them. The CDR3 sequence is 15 residues long. In germline, CDR1 is SGHTA, CDR2 FQGTGA. Here the CDR3 reads CASSGSSGPPGELFF. The CDR3 DNA reads TGTGCCAGCAGCGGGAGCAGCGGACCCCCCGGGGAGCTGTTTTTT.

This chain joins TRBV7-9 and TRBJ1-4, with TRBD1 matching 8 bases. CDR1 SEHNR and CDR2 FQNEAQ come from the germline V gene (reference sequence). V lost 4 bases to trimming and J lost 2 bases; unmatched junction nucleotides: 6. This CDR3 contains 16 residues. This CDR3 reads CASSSGQGATNEKLFF. In DNA form, the CDR3 reads TGTGCCAGCAGCTCCGGACAGGGTGCCACTAATGAAAAACTGTTTTTT. Full variable domain (missing parts from reference TRBV7-9 and TRBJ1-4): DTGVSQNPRHKITKRGQNVTFRCDPISEHNRLYWYRQTLGQGPEFLTYFQNEAQLEKSRLLSDRFSAERPKGSFSTLEIQRTEQGDSAMYLCASSSGQGATNEKLFFGSGTQLSVL.

The CDR3 DNA reads TGTGCCAGCAGTGGCATACAGGGAACCTCCTACAATGAGCAGTTCTTC. Its protein product is CASSGIQGTSYNEQFF. The chain combines TRBV25-1 with TRBJ2-1; D is perhaps TRBD1 (6 bases). Trimming pared 4 bases from V and 0 bases from J, leaving 13 bases between. Germline lookup yields CDR1 MGHDK and CDR2 SYGVNS. The CDR3 runs 16 residues.

The chain uses TRBV28 and TRBJ1-3; D might be TRBD1 (6 bases). CDR1 and CDR2 from the germline V gene are MDHEN and SYDVKM. With 7 bases removed from V and 3 bases from J, the gap between germline ends came to 19 bases. This CDR3 spans 16 amino acids. The CDR3 sequence is CASKRAGTSIGNTIYF. The CDR3 bases are TGTGCCAGCAAAAGAGCCGGGACAAGTATTGGAAACACCATATATTTT.

The V call is TRBV6-1, the J call TRBJ1-2; TRBD1 matches 8 bases. Germline lookup yields CDR1 MNHNS and CDR2 SASEGT. There are 14 residues in the CDR3. J was trimmed by 5 bases and V by 4 bases; bases with no gene match: 6. CDR3 sequence: CASSAGQGRYGYTF. CDR3 coding DNA: TGTGCCAGCAGTGCAGGACAGGGCCGGTATGGCTACACCTTC.

The chain is built from TRBV18 and TRBJ2-7, with D possibly matching TRBD1 (5 bases). Germline V gene data show CDR1 as KGHSH and CDR2 as LQKENI. CDR3 size: 13 residues. The V and J ends lost 6 bases and 2 bases respectively, with 11 bases between them. The CDR3 DNA is TGTGCCAGCTCCCTGGACACGACCTACGAGCAGTACTTC. It translates to CASSLDTTYEQYF. The full variable domain, its missing parts supplied by reference TRBV18 and TRBJ2-7, is NAGVMQNPRHLVRRRGQEARLRCSPMKGHSHVYWYRQLPEEGLKFMVYLQKENIIDESGMPKERFSAEFPKEGPSILRIQQVVRGDSAAYFCASSLDTTYEQYFGPGTRLTVT.

J is TRBJ2-1 and V is TRBV7-8, with 8 bases matching TRBD2. V shed 1 base, J shed 4 bases, and the junction held 6 bases outside the gene matches. Germline CDR1 and CDR2: SGHVS and FQNEAQ. The CDR3 loop spans 16 amino acids. Here the CDR3 DNA reads TGTGCCAGCAGCTTAGTGCCTAGCGGGTTTTACAATGAGCAGTTCTTC. It is translated as CASSLVPSGFYNEQFF.